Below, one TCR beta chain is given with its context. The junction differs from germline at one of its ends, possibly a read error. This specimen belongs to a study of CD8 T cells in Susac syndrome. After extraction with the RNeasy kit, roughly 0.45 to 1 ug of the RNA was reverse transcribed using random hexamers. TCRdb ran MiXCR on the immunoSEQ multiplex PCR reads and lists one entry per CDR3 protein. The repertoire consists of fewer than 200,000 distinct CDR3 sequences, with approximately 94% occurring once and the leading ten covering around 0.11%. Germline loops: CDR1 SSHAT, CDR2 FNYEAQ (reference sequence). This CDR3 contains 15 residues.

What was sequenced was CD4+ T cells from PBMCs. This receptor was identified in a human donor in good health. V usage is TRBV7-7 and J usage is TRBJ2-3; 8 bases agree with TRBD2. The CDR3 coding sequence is TGTGCTAGCAGCTTAGGACTAGCTAGCACAGATACGCAGTATTTT. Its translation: CASSLGLASTDTQYF. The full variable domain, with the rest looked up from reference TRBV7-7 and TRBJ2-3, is GAGVSQSPRYKVTKRGQDVTLRCDPISSHATLYWYQQALGQGPEFLTYFNYEAQPDKSGLPSDRFSAERPEGSISTLTIQRTEQRDSAMYRCASSLGLASTDTQYFGPGTRLTVL.